Listed below are T cell receptor beta chains from one sample, sequenced in a study of response to subunit inactivated influenza vaccine. TCRdb analysed the RT-PCR reads with MiXCR anew, one entry per CDR3 protein. The data contain 250,000 to 350,000 distinct CDR3 sequences, around 20% of them seen just once; the ten biggest clones take up 10%. The specimen was PBMCs from blood, collected approximately 20 months after vaccination. Receptors originate from a man aged 50-75 years who received an inactivated influenza vaccine. Both conserved end residues are part of each CDR3. A D gene is named only where the DNA matches it firmly. Clone sizes are given selectively: once, few, many, or a class where the clone is expanded.

>-|many|TRBJ1-1|TRBV20-1
CSAKYPGHQNTEAFF
TGCAGTGCTAAGTATCCGGGACACCAAAACACTGAAGCTTTCTTT
>-|-|TRBJ1-2|TRBV24-1
CATSDFSGGYGYTF
TGTGCCACCAGTGATTTCAGCGGCGGCTATGGCTACACCTTC
>TRBD2|-|TRBJ2-7|TRBV28
CASSRLAGDRYEQYF
TGTGCCAGCAGCCGACTAGCGGGAGACAGGTACGAGCAGTACTTC
>-|few|TRBJ1-5|TRBV24-1
CATSDPQTGAGGTQHF
TGTGCCACCAGTGATCCCCAGACAGGTGCGGGGGGGACCCAGCATTTT
>-|-|TRBJ1-3|TRBV9
CASSMGISSGNTIYF
TGTGCCAGCAGCATGGGGATCAGCTCTGGAAACACCATATATTTT
>-|many|TRBJ2-3|TRBV20-1
CSARGQIYQPDTQYF
TGCAGTGCTAGGGGCCAGATTTACCAGCCAGATACGCAGTATTTT
>TRBD1|-|TRBJ1-4|TRBV11-2
CASSLGTTGGGNEKLFF
TGTGCCAGCAGCTTGGGAACGACAGGGGGCGGCAATGAAAAACTGTTTTTT
>-|few|TRBJ2-5|TRBV11-2
CASSLIPTETQYF
TGTGCCAGCAGCTTAATACCCACTGAGACCCAGTACTTC
>TRBD1|-|TRBJ2-5|TRBV15
CATSKADRGLETQYF
TGTGCCACCAGCAAAGCAGACAGGGGCCTAGAGACCCAGTACTTC
>-|-|TRBJ2-7|TRBV5-1
CASSTTHAEQYF
TGCGCCAGCAGCACGACCCACGCGGAGCAGTACTTC
>-|few|TRBJ2-7|TRBV6-2/TRBV6-3
CASSQLTGTYEQYF
TGTGCCAGCAGTCAACTAACCGGGACCTACGAGCAGTACTTC
>-|few|TRBJ2-1|TRBV12-3/TRBV12-4
CASSSGIEQFF
TGTGCCAGCAGTTCAGGTATTGAGCAGTTCTTC
>TRBD1|many|TRBJ1-6|TRBV6-1
CASRPGQGNSPLHF
TGTGCCAGCAGGCCGGGACAGGGAAATTCACCCCTCCACTTT
>-|many|TRBJ1-2|TRBV12-3/TRBV12-4
CASTALGRVDYGYTF
TGTGCCAGCACCGCCCTAGGGCGTGTCGACTATGGCTACACCTTC
>TRBD2|-|TRBJ2-3|TRBV20-1
CSDRLAGVTDTQYF
TGCAGTGACAGACTAGCGGGGGTCACAGATACGCAGTATTTT
>-|few|TRBJ2-5|TRBV29-1
CSVELGPETQYF
TGCAGCGTTGAACTGGGCCCGGAGACCCAGTACTTC
>TRBD1|few|TRBJ2-2|TRBV5-6
CASSLWTGPGELFF
TGTGCCAGCAGCCTGTGGACAGGGCCCGGGGAGCTGTTTTTT
>-|-|TRBJ1-5|TRBV6-2/TRBV6-3
CASSYTGRQSQHF
TGTGCCAGCAGTTACACAGGGAGACAGTCCCAGCATTTT
>-|few|TRBJ1-6|TRBV3-1
CASSQSALSVSPLHF
TGTGCCAGCAGCCAGAGTGCCCTCTCGGTTTCACCCCTCCACTTT
>-|few|TRBJ1-5|TRBV12-3/TRBV12-4
CASSLNGLKSNQPQHF
TGTGCCAGCAGTTTAAATGGACTTAAAAGCAATCAGCCCCAGCATTTT
>-|-|TRBJ1-2|TRBV4-2
CASSPHPDRQNGYTF
TGTGCCAGCAGCCCTCACCCGGACAGACAAAACGGCTACACCTTC
>TRBD2|-|TRBJ2-3|TRBV7-9
CASSTGGGQYF
TGTGCCAGCAGCACTGGGGGGGGGCAGTATTTT
>-|once|TRBJ2-1|TRBV7-9
CASSQAGHSYNEQFF
TGTGCCAGCAGCCAAGCGGGCCACTCCTACAATGAGCAGTTCTTC
>-|-|TRBJ2-3|TRBV29-1
CSVEGASTDTQYF
TGCAGCGTTGAAGGCGCTAGCACAGATACGCAGTATTTT
>TRBD1|few|TRBJ1-4|TRBV7-2
CASSPGVRGLEKLFF
TGTGCCAGCAGCCCAGGCGTCAGGGGGCTTGAAAAACTGTTTTTT
>TRBD1|-|TRBJ1-5|TRBV5-1
CASKPGQGSNQPQHF
TGCGCCAGCAAACCGGGACAGGGATCGAATCAGCCCCAGCATTTT
>-|many|TRBJ1-5|TRBV12-3/TRBV12-4
CASSLRPTHQPQHF
TGTGCCAGCAGTCTAAGACCGACCCATCAGCCCCAGCATTTT
>-|many|TRBJ1-1|TRBV12-3/TRBV12-4
CASSFPTNKNTEAFF
TGTGCCAGCAGTTTCCCGACGAATAAGAACACTGAAGCTTTCTTT
>-|-|TRBJ2-1|TRBV24-1
CATSDSRHGGTQFF
TGTGCCACCAGTGATTCCCGTCACGGGGGAACGCAGTTCTTC
>TRBD1|few|TRBJ1-3|TRBV6-5
CASSYSYGRTGNGNTIYF
TGTGCCAGCAGTTACTCCTATGGAAGGACAGGGAACGGAAACACCATATATTTT
>-|few|TRBJ1-5|TRBV19
CASSIVNSGNQPQHF
TGTGCCAGTAGTATAGTGAATTCGGGCAATCAGCCCCAGCATTTT
>TRBD2|-|TRBJ2-7|TRBV10-3
CAIMTSGTSSEQYF
TGTGCCATCATGACTAGCGGGACGTCTAGCGAGCAGTACTTC
>TRBD1|few|TRBJ2-3|TRBV20-1
CSAQGDPGTDTQYF
TGCAGTGCCCAGGGGGATCCGGGCACAGATACGCAGTATTTT
>TRBD1|-|TRBJ1-4|TRBV7-9
CASSPTGRNEKLFF
TGTGCCAGCAGCCCGACAGGGCGAAATGAAAAACTGTTTTTT
>-|-|TRBJ1-5|TRBV27
CASSLSSGVEGQPQHF
TGTGCCAGCAGTTTATCCTCGGGGGTAGAGGGTCAGCCCCAGCATTTT
>-|-|TRBJ1-2|TRBV7-9
CASSDHLPGNYGYTF
TGTGCCAGCAGCGACCATCTACCAGGGAACTATGGCTACACCTTC
>-|-|TRBJ1-2|TRBV21-1
CASSIRGERTRPSNYGYTF
TGTGCCAGCAGCATACGAGGGGAAAGGACAAGACCCTCTAACTATGGCTACACCTTC
>-|few|TRBJ2-1|TRBV5-1
CASSQYIAGGEQFF
TGCGCCAGCAGCCAATACATCGCCGGTGGAGAGCAGTTCTTC
>-|few|TRBJ1-6|TRBV4-2
CASSQDQNSPLHF
TGTGCCAGCAGCCAAGATCAGAATTCACCCCTCCACTTT
>TRBD2|-|TRBJ2-2|TRBV4-1
CASSQQAGGNTGELFF
TGCGCCAGCAGCCAACAAGCGGGGGGGAACACCGGGGAGCTGTTTTTT
>TRBD2|-|TRBJ2-3|TRBV4-3
CASSASGTTDTQYF
TGCGCCAGCAGCGCTAGCGGGACCACAGATACGCAGTATTTT
>TRBD1|few|TRBJ1-2|TRBV3-1
CASSPGTGTGYTF
TGTGCCAGCAGCCCGGGGACAGGGACTGGCTACACCTTC
>-|-|TRBJ2-7|TRBV28
CASSFSIVLGRSHYEQYF
TGTGCCAGCAGTTTCTCCATTGTCCTCGGTAGAAGTCACTACGAGCAGTACTTC
>-|-|TRBJ2-1|TRBV24-1
CATSDKGRDYEQFF
TGTGCCACCAGTGACAAGGGCAGGGATTACGAGCAGTTCTTC
>-|-|TRBJ2-7|TRBV6-5
CASSYEYRAYEQYF
TGTGCCAGCAGTTACGAGTACAGGGCCTACGAGCAGTACTTC
>-|few|TRBJ1-6|TRBV4-2
CASSQGGPVGSPLHF
TGTGCCAGCAGCCAAGGAGGGCCTGTGGGTTCACCCCTCCACTTT
>TRBD2|few|TRBJ2-5|TRBV20-1
CSASFSSSGKKTQYF
TGCAGTGCTAGTTTTAGTTCTAGCGGGAAAAAGACCCAGTACTTC
>TRBD2|-|TRBJ2-7|TRBV4-2
CASSQEGGGPYEQYF
TGTGCCAGCAGCCAAGAGGGGGGGGGTCCCTACGAGCAGTACTTC
>TRBD2|-|TRBJ2-7|TRBV5-4
CASSNTSGRAYEQYF
TGTGCCAGCAGCAACACTAGCGGGAGGGCTTACGAGCAGTACTTC
>-|-|TRBJ2-5|TRBV2
CASSGLETQYF
TGTGCCAGCAGTGGCTTAGAGACCCAGTACTTC
>-|few|TRBJ1-1|TRBV25-1
CASSDSGTLKNTEAFF
TGTGCCAGCAGTGATTCCGGGACACTAAAGAACACTGAAGCTTTCTTT
>TRBD2|few|TRBJ2-1|TRBV9
CASSVALASGSYNEQFF
TGTGCCAGCAGCGTAGCTTTGGCTAGCGGGAGCTACAATGAGCAGTTCTTC
>TRBD1|few|TRBJ1-5|TRBV12-3/TRBV12-4
CASSTGTGTQPQHF
TGTGCCAGCAGTACTGGGACAGGGACTCAGCCCCAGCATTTT
>TRBD1|few|TRBJ2-5|TRBV28
CASSLDRGWVRETQYF
TGTGCCAGCAGTTTGGACAGGGGGTGGGTTCGAGAGACCCAGTACTTC
>TRBD1|-|TRBJ1-2|TRBV30
CAWSVSRTGTIYGYTF
TGTGCCTGGAGTGTATCCCGGACAGGCACTATCTATGGCTACACCTTC